This T cell receptor (beta chain) was recovered during a study of tumor-infiltrating lymphocytes in primary liver carcinoma. To note about this clonotype: As yet, its antigen is unknown.

Whole-study findings and limits: Researchers report that only about 7.5-24% of top clones turned up in all five tumor regions.

The germline CDR1 and CDR2 sequences are SGHRS and YFSETQ. V lost 0 bases and J 6 bases, leaving 8 bases between the germline ends. The CDR3 spans 13 residues. It was from about 19-30 mg of unsorted bulk tissue that RNA and DNA were co-extracted. Resecting the tumor surgically was how the patients' primary liver carcinoma was treated. Starting from approximately 470 ng of total RNA, TCR beta cDNA was produced with a primer in the constant region. A slightly modified ARM-PCR protocol with three nested multiplex PCR rounds produced these TCR beta libraries. TRBV1-TRBV30 forward primers and a C-beta reverse primer were used in the first two PCR rounds, which each ran for approximately 11 cycles. TCRdb ran MiXCR on the multiplex PCR reads and lists one entry per CDR3 protein. The repertoire holds about 50,000 distinct CDR3 sequences, about 77% seen once, with around 22% in the top ten.

V usage is TRBV5-1 and J usage is TRBJ2-3; no firm D call. This receptor was identified in a middle-aged man with primary liver carcinoma and hepatitis B virus infection. What was sequenced was liver tumor tissue from sampling region 5. Subset of the sample: tumor region T5, tumor centre. The DNA of the CDR3 is TGCGCCAGCAGCTTGGAGGCGGTGGATACGCAGTATTTT. Protein: CASSLEAVDTQYF.